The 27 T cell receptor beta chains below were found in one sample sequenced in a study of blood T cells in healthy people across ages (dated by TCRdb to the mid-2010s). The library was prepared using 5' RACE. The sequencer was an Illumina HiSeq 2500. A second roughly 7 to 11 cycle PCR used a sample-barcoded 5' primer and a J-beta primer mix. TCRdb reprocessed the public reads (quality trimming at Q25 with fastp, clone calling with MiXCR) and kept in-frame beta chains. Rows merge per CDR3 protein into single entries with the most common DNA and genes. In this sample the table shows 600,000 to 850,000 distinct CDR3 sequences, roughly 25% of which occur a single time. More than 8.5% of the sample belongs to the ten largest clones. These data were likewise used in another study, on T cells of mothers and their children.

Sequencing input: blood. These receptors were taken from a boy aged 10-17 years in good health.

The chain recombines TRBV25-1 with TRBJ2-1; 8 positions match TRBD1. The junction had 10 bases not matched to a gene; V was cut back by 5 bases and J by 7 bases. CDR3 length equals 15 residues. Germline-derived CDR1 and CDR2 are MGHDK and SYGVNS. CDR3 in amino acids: CASSPDRDVVNEQFF. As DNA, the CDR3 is TGTGCCAGCAGTCCGGACAGGGACGTTGTAAATGAGCAGTTCTTC.

The CDR3 sequence: CASYSQGGRTEAFF. The DNA for the CDR3 is TGTGCCTCCTACTCGCAGGGCGGACGCACTGAAGCTTTCTTT. This sequence joins TRBV6-2 or TRBV6-3 and TRBJ1-1; D is perhaps TRBD1 (5 bases). CDR3 length: 14 amino acids. Germline V lookup: CDR1 MNHEY, CDR2 SVGEGT. V lost 11 bases to trimming and J lost 4 bases, with 20 bases between them.

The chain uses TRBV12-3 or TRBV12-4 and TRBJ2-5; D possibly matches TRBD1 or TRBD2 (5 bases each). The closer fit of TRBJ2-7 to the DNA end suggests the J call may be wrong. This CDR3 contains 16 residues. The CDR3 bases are TGTGCCAGCAGCCCTAGACTGGGGGTCGTTATGTACGAGCAGTACTTC. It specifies CASSPRLGVVMYEQYF.

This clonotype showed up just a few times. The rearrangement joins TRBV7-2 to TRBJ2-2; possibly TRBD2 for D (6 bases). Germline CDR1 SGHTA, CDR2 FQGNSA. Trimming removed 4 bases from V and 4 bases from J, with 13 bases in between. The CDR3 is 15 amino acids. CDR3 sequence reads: CASSSEGLSTGELFF. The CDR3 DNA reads TGTGCCAGCAGCTCGGAGGGATTAAGCACCGGGGAGCTGTTTTTT.

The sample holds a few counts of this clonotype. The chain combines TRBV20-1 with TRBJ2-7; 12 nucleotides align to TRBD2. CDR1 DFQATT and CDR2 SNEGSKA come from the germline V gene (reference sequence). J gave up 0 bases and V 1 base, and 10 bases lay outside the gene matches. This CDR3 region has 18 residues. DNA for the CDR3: TGCAGTGCTAGAGGGCCAGGGACTAGCGGGCTTACCTCCTACGAGCAGTACTTC. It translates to CSARGPGTSGLTSYEQYF.

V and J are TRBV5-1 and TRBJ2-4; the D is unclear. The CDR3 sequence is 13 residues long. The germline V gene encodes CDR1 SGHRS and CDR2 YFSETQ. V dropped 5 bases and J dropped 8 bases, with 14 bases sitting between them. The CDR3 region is CASSWEAMHIQYF. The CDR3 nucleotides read TGCGCCAGCAGTTGGGAAGCGATGCACATTCAGTACTTC.

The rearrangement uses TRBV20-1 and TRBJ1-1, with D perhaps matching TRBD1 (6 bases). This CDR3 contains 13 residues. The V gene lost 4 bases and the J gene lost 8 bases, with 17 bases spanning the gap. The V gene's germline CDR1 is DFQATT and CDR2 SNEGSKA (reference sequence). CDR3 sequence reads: CSAIRPGVGEAFF. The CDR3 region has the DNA TGCAGTGCTATTCGCCCAGGGGTCGGGGAAGCTTTCTTT.

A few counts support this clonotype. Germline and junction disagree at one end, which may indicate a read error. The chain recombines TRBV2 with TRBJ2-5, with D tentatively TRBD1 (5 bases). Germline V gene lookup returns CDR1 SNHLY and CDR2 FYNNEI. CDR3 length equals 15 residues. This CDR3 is CASNPRSARVGEQCF. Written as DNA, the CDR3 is TGTGCCAGCAACCCAAGGTCGGCCAGGGTTGGCGAGCAGTGCTTC.

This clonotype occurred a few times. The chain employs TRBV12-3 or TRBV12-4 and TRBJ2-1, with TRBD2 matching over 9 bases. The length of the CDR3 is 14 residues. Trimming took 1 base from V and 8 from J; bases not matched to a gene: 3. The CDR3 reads CASSLVAGGHEQFF. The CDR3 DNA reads TGTGCCAGCAGTTTAGTCGCGGGGGGGCATGAGCAGTTCTTC.

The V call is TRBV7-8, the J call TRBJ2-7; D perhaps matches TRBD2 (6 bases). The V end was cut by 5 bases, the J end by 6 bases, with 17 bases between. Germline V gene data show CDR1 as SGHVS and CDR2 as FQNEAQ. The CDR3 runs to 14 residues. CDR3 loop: CASSPILGGIEQYF. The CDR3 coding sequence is TGTGCCAGCAGCCCGATACTGGGCGGGATCGAGCAGTACTTC.

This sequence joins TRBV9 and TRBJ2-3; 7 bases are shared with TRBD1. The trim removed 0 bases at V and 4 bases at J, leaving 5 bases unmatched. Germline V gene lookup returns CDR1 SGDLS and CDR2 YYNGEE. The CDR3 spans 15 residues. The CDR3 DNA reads TGTGCCAGCAGCGTAGGGTTGCAGGGGGCAGATACGCAGTATTTT. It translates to CASSVGLQGADTQYF.

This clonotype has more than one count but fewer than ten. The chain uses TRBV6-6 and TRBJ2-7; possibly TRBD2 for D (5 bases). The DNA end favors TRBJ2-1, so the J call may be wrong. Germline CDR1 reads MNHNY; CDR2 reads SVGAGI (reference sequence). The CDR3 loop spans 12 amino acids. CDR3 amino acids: CASTEGVNEQFF. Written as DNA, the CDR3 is TGTGCCAGCACCGAGGGAGTGAATGAGCAGTTCTTC.

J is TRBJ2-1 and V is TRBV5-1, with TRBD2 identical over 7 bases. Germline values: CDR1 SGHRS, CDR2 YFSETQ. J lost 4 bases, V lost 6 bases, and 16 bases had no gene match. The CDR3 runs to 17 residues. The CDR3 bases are TGCGCCAGCAAGGGTGGTGGCGGGAGAAGGGAGTACAATGAGCAGTTCTTC. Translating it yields CASKGGGGRREYNEQFF.

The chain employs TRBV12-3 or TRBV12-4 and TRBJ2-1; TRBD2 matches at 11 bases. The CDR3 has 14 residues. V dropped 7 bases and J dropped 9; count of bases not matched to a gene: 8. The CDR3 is CASKTSGSLIEQFF. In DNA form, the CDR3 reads TGTGCCAGCAAAACTAGCGGGAGCTTGATTGAGCAGTTCTTC.

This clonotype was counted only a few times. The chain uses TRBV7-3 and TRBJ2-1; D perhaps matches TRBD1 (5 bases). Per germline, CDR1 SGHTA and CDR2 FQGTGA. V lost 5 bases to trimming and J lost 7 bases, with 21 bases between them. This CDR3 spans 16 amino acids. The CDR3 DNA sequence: TGTGCCAGCAGCGTCCTAGGGGCCCTCGGAGAGAATGAGCAGTTCTTC. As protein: CASSVLGALGENEQFF.

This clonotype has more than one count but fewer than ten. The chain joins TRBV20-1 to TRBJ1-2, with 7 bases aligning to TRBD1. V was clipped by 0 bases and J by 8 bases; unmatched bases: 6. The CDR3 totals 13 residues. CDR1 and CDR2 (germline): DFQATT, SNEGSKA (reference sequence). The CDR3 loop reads CSARDKGAWGYTF. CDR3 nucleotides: TGCAGTGCTAGAGATAAGGGGGCATGGGGCTACACCTTC.

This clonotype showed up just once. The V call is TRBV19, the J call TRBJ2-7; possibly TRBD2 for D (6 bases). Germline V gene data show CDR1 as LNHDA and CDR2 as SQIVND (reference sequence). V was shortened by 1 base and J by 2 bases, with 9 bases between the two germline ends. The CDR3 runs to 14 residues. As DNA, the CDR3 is TGTGCCAGTAGTATAGTCGGGAGCGCCTACGAGCAGTACTTC. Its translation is CASSIVGSAYEQYF.

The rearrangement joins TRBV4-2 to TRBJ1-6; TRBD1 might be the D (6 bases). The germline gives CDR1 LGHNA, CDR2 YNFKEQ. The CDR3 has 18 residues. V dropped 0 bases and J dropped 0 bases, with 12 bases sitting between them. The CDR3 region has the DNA TGTGCCAGCAGCCAAGAAGACAGGCTTGACTCCTATAATTCACCCCTCCACTTT. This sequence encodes CASSQEDRLDSYNSPLHF.

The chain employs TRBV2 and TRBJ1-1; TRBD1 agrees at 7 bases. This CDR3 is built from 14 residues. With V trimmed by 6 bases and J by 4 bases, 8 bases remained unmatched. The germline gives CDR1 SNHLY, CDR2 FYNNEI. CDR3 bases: TGTGCCAGCAGAAGATCAACAGGGGCCACTGAAGCTTTCTTT. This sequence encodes CASRRSTGATEAFF.

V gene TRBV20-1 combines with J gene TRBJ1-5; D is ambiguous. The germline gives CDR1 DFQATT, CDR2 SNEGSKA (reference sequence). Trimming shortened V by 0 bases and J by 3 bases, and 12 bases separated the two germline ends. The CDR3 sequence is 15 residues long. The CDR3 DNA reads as TGCAGTGCTAGAGATATTAGCAGCCCCAATCAGCCCCAGCATTTT. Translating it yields CSARDISSPNQPQHF.

The CDR3 reads CASSLWSGEPYNEQFF. For the CDR3, the DNA is TGTGCCAGCAGCTTATGGTCCGGGGAACCCTACAATGAGCAGTTCTTC. The V gene is TRBV7-2, the J gene TRBJ2-1; perhaps TRBD2 as D (5 bases). This CDR3 contains 16 residues. The germline V gene encodes CDR1 SGHTA and CDR2 FQGNSA. The V end lost 2 bases, the J end lost 2 bases, and 13 bases lay between the germline ends.

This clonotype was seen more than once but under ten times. The CDR3 DNA is TGTGCCAGCACCGACCGGGGGGGTCCGAACACCGGGGAGCTGTTTTTT. Translating gives CASTDRGGPNTGELFF. V and J are TRBV13 and TRBJ2-2; 8 nucleotides line up with TRBD2. The CDR3 sequence is 16 residues long. In germline, CDR1 is PRHDT, CDR2 FYEKMQ (reference sequence). The V gene end was trimmed by 7 bases and the J gene end by 0 bases; junction bases not matched to a gene: 7.

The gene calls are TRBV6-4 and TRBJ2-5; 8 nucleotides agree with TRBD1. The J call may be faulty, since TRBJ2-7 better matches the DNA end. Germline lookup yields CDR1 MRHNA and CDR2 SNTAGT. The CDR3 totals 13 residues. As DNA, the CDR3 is TGTGCCAGCAGTGAGGACAGGGTATACGAGCAGTACTTC. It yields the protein CASSEDRVYEQYF.

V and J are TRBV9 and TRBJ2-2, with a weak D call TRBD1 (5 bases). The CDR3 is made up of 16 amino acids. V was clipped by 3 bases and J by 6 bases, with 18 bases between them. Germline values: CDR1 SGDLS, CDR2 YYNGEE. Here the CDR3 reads CASSGRPDIGAGELFF. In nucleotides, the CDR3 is TGTGCCAGCAGCGGTAGACCAGACATAGGGGCCGGGGAGCTGTTTTTT.

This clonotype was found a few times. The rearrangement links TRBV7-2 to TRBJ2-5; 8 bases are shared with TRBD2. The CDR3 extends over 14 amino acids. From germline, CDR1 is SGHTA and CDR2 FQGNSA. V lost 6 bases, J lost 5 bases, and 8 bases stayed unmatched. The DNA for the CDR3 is TGTGCCAGCAGGCCTCTAGCGGGTGTGGAGACCCAGTACTTC. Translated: CASRPLAGVETQYF.

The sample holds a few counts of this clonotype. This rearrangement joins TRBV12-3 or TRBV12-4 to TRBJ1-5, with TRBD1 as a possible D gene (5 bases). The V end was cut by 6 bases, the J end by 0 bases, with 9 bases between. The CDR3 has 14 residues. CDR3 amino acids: CASSPTASNQPQHF. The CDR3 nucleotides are TGTGCCAGCAGCCCGACAGCTAGCAATCAGCCCCAGCATTTT.

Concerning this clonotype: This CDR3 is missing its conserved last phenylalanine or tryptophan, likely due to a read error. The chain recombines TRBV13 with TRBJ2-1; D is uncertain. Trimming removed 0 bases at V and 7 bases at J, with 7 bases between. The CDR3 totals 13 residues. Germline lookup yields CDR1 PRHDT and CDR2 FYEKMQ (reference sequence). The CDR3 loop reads CASSLGPRNEQFL. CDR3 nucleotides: TGTGCCAGCAGCTTAGGCCCAAGGAATGAGCAGTTCCTC.